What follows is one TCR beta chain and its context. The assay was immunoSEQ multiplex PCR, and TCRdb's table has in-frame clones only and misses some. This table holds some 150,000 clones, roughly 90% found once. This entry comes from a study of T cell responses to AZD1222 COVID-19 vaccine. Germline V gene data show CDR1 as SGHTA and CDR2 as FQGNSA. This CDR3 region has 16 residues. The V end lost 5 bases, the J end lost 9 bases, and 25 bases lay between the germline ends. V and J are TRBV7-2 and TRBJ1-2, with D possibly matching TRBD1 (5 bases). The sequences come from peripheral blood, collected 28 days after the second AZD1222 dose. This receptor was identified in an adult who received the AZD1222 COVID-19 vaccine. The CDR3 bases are TGTGCCAGCAGCCGTCAAACCGGGACTAGGGACGGGAGCTACACCTTC. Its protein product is CASSRQTGTRDGSYTF.